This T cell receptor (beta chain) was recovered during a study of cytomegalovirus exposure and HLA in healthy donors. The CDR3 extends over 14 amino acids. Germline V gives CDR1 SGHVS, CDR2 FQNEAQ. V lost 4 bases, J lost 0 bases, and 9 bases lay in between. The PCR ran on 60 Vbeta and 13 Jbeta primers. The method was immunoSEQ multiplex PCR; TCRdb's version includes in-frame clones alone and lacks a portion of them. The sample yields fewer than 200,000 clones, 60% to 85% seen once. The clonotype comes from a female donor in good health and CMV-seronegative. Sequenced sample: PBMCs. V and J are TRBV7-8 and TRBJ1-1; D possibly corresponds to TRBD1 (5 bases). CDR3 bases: TGTGCCAGCAGCTGGGGACTCATGAACACTGAAGCTTTCTTT. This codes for CASSWGLMNTEAFF.